A single sample is the source of the 27 T cell receptor beta chains below, sequenced in a study of response to subunit inactivated influenza vaccine. TCRdb re-derived calls from the RT-PCR reads in MiXCR, one entry per CDR3 protein. The table shows 400,000 to 650,000 distinct CDR3 sequences, with approximately 7.8% occurring only once. Sequencing was performed on PBMCs from blood, taken around 25 months after vaccination. The receptor source for this set is a man aged 45-69 years who received an inactivated influenza vaccine.

In this sample, this clonotype turned up a few times. The genes are TRBV20-1 and TRBJ2-7; D is unclear. Germline CDR1 and CDR2: DFQATT and SNEGSKA (reference sequence). The CDR3 totals 13 residues. V lost 1 base, J lost 3 bases, and 10 bases lay in between. This chain's CDR3 is CSARARSGYEQYF. In nucleotides, the CDR3 is TGCAGTGCTAGAGCGCGTTCCGGCTACGAGCAGTACTTC.

The chain has TRBV6-1 and TRBJ1-2; 7 positions match TRBD1. Germline V gene sequence: CDR1 MNHNS, CDR2 SASEGT. This CDR3 contains 13 residues. The V gene end was trimmed by 5 bases and the J gene end by 4 bases; junction bases not matched to a gene: 4. This CDR3 is CASSRDSFYGYTF. In DNA, the CDR3 is TGTGCCAGCAGTCGGGACAGTTTCTATGGCTACACCTTC.

This clonotype was recorded a few times. CDR3 protein: CSASRTVNEKLFF. CDR3 nucleotide sequence: TGCAGTGCTAGTAGGACAGTTAATGAAAAACTGTTTTTT. This chain joins TRBV20-1 and TRBJ1-4; possibly TRBD1 for D (6 bases). Trimming shortened V by 3 bases and J by 4 bases, and 9 bases separated the two germline ends. Looked up from germline, CDR1 is DFQATT and CDR2 is SNEGSKA (reference sequence). The CDR3 covers 13 residues.

The chain links TRBV6-5 to TRBJ2-2; possibly TRBD1 for D (5 bases). Germline V lookup: CDR1 MNHEY, CDR2 SVGAGI. V shed 1 base and J shed 7 bases, with 13 bases lying between them. CDR3 length equals 15 residues. The CDR3 spells CASSYLAGQVGELFF. CDR3 in DNA: TGTGCCAGCAGTTACTTGGCAGGGCAAGTCGGGGAGCTGTTTTTT.

This clonotype was detected ten times or more. The V call is TRBV20-1, the J call TRBJ2-5; the D gene could be TRBD1 or TRBD2 (5 bases each). The CDR3 loop spans 14 amino acids. V was clipped by 0 bases and J by 4 bases, with 12 bases between them. The V gene's germline CDR1 is DFQATT and CDR2 SNEGSKA (reference sequence). The CDR3: CSARDPGARETQYF. The CDR3 coding sequence is TGCAGTGCTAGAGATCCCGGGGCCCGAGAGACCCAGTACTTC.

This clonotype was detected only a few times. The rearrangement links TRBV28 to TRBJ2-7, with 7 bases that match TRBD1. With 1 base clipped from V and 6 bases from J, the junction kept 3 bases outside the gene matches. This CDR3 region has 13 residues. Germline V gene sequence: CDR1 MDHEN, CDR2 SYDVKM. CDR3 loop: CASSLLSGGEQYF. Here the CDR3 DNA reads TGTGCCAGCAGTTTATTGTCAGGGGGCGAGCAGTACTTC.

This clonotype has a count of ten or more. The chain is built from TRBV29-1 and TRBJ1-2; D gene ambiguous. The germline CDR1 and CDR2 sequences are SQVTM and ANQGSEA. V gave up 5 bases and J gave up 2 bases, with 15 bases separating them. This CDR3 region has 14 residues. This chain's CDR3 is CSVTPFSQNYGYTF. DNA for the CDR3: TGCAGCGTTACCCCATTTTCCCAGAACTATGGCTACACCTTC. The full variable domain, rest sourced from reference TRBV29-1 and TRBJ1-2, is SAVISQKPSRDICQRGTSLTIQCQVDSQVTMMFWYRQQPGQSLTLIATANQGSEATYESGFVIDKFPISRPNLTFSTLTVSNMSPEDSSIYLCSVTPFSQNYGYTFGSGTRLTVV.

This clonotype was observed at least ten times. The rearrangement joins TRBV15 to TRBJ2-5; D is ambiguous. Trimming stripped 1 base from V and 3 bases from J, with 9 bases between. This CDR3 comprises 14 residues. Germline values: CDR1 LNHNV, CDR2 YYDKDF (reference sequence). CDR3 region: CATSRVAREETQYF. CDR3 sequence (DNA): TGTGCCACCAGCAGAGTGGCACGAGAAGAGACCCAGTACTTC.

The V call is TRBV7-2, the J call TRBJ2-7; D call uncertain. This CDR3 has 14 residues. The V end was cut by 5 bases, the J end by 3 bases, with 14 bases between. Germline CDR1 SGHTA, CDR2 FQGNSA. The CDR3 DNA sequence: TGTGCCAGCAGCCGCTTAAGGTCGGGCTACGAGCAGTACTTC. This codes for CASSRLRSGYEQYF.

This clonotype was picked up a small number of times. The rearrangement links TRBV6-2 or TRBV6-3 to TRBJ1-5, with D possibly TRBD1 on 6 matching bases. The V end lost 0 bases, the J end lost 3 bases, and 18 bases lay between the germline ends. CDR3 length: 18 amino acids. Germline assignment: CDR1 MNHEY and CDR2 SVGEGT. The CDR3 loop is CASSYSRQEGTVNQPQHF. The CDR3 DNA sequence: TGTGCCAGCAGTTACTCGAGACAGGAGGGTACGGTCAATCAGCCCCAGCATTTT.

The chain is built from TRBV6-5 and TRBJ1-2, with 12 bases lining up with TRBD1. This CDR3 spans 14 amino acids. Germline loops: CDR1 MNHEY, CDR2 SVGAGI. The J segment lost 8 bases and the V segment lost 0 bases, leaving 1 base of the junction unmatched. CDR3 sequence (DNA): TGTGCCAGCAGTTACTCGGGACAGGGGGCGGGCTACACCTTC. Translating it yields CASSYSGQGAGYTF.

For this clonotype: One end of the junction does not line up with germline, which may come from a read error. This chain links TRBV7-7 with TRBJ2-5; maybe TRBD2 (5 bases). The germline V gene has CDR1 SSHAT and CDR2 FNYEAQ (reference sequence). CDR3 length: 15 residues. The CDR3 loop is CASSLAASSQETQYF. The CDR3 bases are TGTGCTAGCAGCTTAGCCGCTAGCTCCCAAGAGACCCAGTACTTC.

The table lists this clonotype with many counts. The CDR3 DNA reads TGTGCCAGCAGCCCCCCCGGTAGCCAGAGGCTCTATGGCTACACCTTC. Translation: CASSPPGSQRLYGYTF. This chain uses TRBV28 with TRBJ1-2; D unresolved. This CDR3 spans 16 amino acids. Trimming shortened V by 6 bases and J by 4 bases, and 21 bases separated the two germline ends. Germline values: CDR1 MDHEN, CDR2 SYDVKM.

This clonotype showed up many times. V gene TRBV20-1 combines with J gene TRBJ2-1; 11 nucleotides align to TRBD2. The V gene's germline CDR1 is DFQATT and CDR2 SNEGSKA (reference sequence). CDR3 length equals 16 residues. With 3 bases clipped from V and 5 bases from J, the junction kept 9 bases outside the gene matches. The CDR3 here is CSASALAGGRHNEQFF. DNA for the CDR3: TGCAGTGCTAGCGCTCTAGCGGGAGGCAGGCACAATGAGCAGTTCTTC.

In its sample, this clonotype was seen many times. This chain connects TRBV15 to TRBJ2-1; 7 nucleotides agree with TRBD2. J gave up 4 bases and V 0 bases, and 3 bases lay outside the gene matches. CDR3 length: 15 amino acids. Germline V gene data show CDR1 as LNHNV and CDR2 as YYDKDF (reference sequence). This chain's CDR3 is CATSRDAGAYNEQFF. The CDR3 coding sequence is TGTGCCACCAGCAGAGACGCGGGAGCGTACAATGAGCAGTTCTTC.

This clonotype has at least ten counts. This chain joins TRBV4-1 and TRBJ1-1, with D tentatively TRBD1 (5 bases). The germline V and J ends were trimmed by 1 base and 2 bases, with 23 bases remaining between them. This CDR3 is built from 19 residues. In germline, CDR1 is MGHRA, CDR2 YSYEKL. CDR3 sequence: CASSQVLGGARGKNTEAFF. The CDR3 DNA reads as TGCGCCAGCAGCCAAGTTTTAGGAGGGGCTCGTGGAAAAAACACTGAAGCTTTCTTT.

The chain uses TRBV10-3 and TRBJ2-6; D is perhaps TRBD1 (6 bases). The CDR3 runs to 16 residues. With 6 bases removed from V and 0 bases from J, the gap between germline ends came to 12 bases. Germline CDR1 reads ENHRY; CDR2 reads SYGVKD. CDR3 bases: TGTGCCATCAGAGGACAGTCTAGCTCTGGGGCCAACGTCCTGACTTTC. Translation: CAIRGQSSSGANVLTF.

This clonotype was recorded many times. V is TRBV6-2 or TRBV6-3 and J is TRBJ1-1, with a tentative D call TRBD1 (5 bases). The ends were cut back, 6 bases at V and 1 base at J, with 15 bases in the middle. There are 15 residues in the CDR3. Germline loops: CDR1 MNHEY, CDR2 SVGEGT. CDR3 sequence: CASSRGLTQNTEAFF. In DNA form, the CDR3 reads TGTGCCAGCAGCCGGGGACTTACACAGAACACTGAAGCTTTCTTT.

This clonotype was seen more than once but under ten times. The chain joins TRBV4-3 to TRBJ1-2; 9 bases are a match to TRBD1. Germline V CDR1 and CDR2: LGHNA, YSLEER. Germline trimming cut 2 bases from V and 4 bases from J; bases unmatched to any gene: 5. This CDR3 spans 15 amino acids. CDR3 nucleotide sequence: TGCGCCAGCAGCCAACATGACAGGGGGATCTATGGCTACACCTTC. It codes for CASSQHDRGIYGYTF.

This clonotype was seen many times. The chain combines TRBV29-1 with TRBJ2-1, with 8 bases matching TRBD1. The germline V gene encodes CDR1 SQVTM and CDR2 ANQGSEA. The CDR3 covers 16 residues. V was clipped by 6 bases and J by 4 bases; unmatched bases: 14. The CDR3: CSVGGRTGSKYNEQFF. CDR3 sequence (DNA): TGCAGCGTGGGGGGCCGGACAGGGAGTAAGTACAATGAGCAGTTCTTC.

This clonotype was observed at least ten times. The chain carries TRBV4-3 and TRBJ1-5; 7 bases match TRBD1. The CDR3 totals 16 residues. Trimming at V came to 0 bases and at J to 7 bases, leaving 9 bases not matched to a gene. Germline V gives CDR1 LGHNA, CDR2 YSLEER. CDR3 amino acids: CASSQEYAGGLQPQHF. CDR3 sequence (DNA): TGCGCCAGCAGCCAAGAATATGCAGGGGGACTACAGCCCCAGCATTTT.

This clonotype was recorded at least ten times. This CDR3 is CASRMGFSTDTQYF. The CDR3 DNA follows: TGTGCCAGCAGAATGGGATTTAGCACAGATACGCAGTATTTT. V usage is TRBV12-3 or TRBV12-4 and J usage is TRBJ2-3; no clear D gene. V lost 6 bases and J lost 0, with 10 bases in between. CDR3 size: 14 residues.

This clonotype was seen repeatedly, ten times or more. The chain links TRBV20-1 to TRBJ1-5; no definite D call. Germline loops: CDR1 DFQATT, CDR2 SNEGSKA (reference sequence). The CDR3 spans 15 residues. V dropped 1 base and J dropped 3 bases, with 13 bases sitting between them. The CDR3 loop is CSARGAAYDNQPQHF. In nucleotides, the CDR3 is TGCAGTGCTAGAGGGGCAGCCTATGACAATCAGCCCCAGCATTTT.

The chain couples TRBV28 to TRBJ2-1, with D uncertain. The CDR3 covers 15 residues. Looked up from germline, CDR1 is MDHEN and CDR2 is SYDVKM. Trimming took off 3 bases at V and 6 bases at J, with 15 bases between the two ends. CDR3 DNA sequence: TGTGCCAGCAGTTTTAAACTGACCGACCTCAATGAGCAGTTCTTC. This translates into CASSFKLTDLNEQFF.

The table lists this clonotype with many counts. The rearrangement uses TRBV7-8 and TRBJ2-3; 9 bases line up with TRBD2. The V segment lost 4 bases and the J segment 0 bases; nucleotides outside the gene matches: 5. This CDR3 has 16 residues. Germline CDR1 and CDR2: SGHVS and FQNEAQ. Written as DNA, the CDR3 is TGTGCCAGCAGCTCTCCTAGCGGGGTTAGCACAGATACGCAGTATTTT. Its translation is CASSSPSGVSTDTQYF. Full variable domain (missing parts from reference TRBV7-8 and TRBJ2-3): GAGVSQSPRYKVAKRGQDVALRCDPISGHVSLFWYQQALGQGPEFLTYFQNEAQLDKSGLPSDRFFAERPEGSVSTLKIQRTQQEDSAVYLCASSSPSGVSTDTQYFGPGTRLTVL.

This chain links TRBV12-3 or TRBV12-4 with TRBJ2-3; tentative D call: TRBD1 (7 bases). This CDR3 comprises 16 residues. V lost 2 bases to trimming and J lost 3 bases, with 15 bases between them. CDR3 coding DNA: TGTGCCAGCAGTTTATTATGGAGGGGGCGGACAGATACGCAGTATTTT. Translation: CASSLLWRGRTDTQYF.

J is TRBJ2-5 and V is TRBV7-2; TRBD2 matches 13 bases. This CDR3 contains 17 residues. Trimming took 2 bases from V and 2 from J; bases not matched to a gene: 5. From germline, CDR1 is SGHTA and CDR2 FQGNSA. CDR3 DNA sequence: TGTGCCAGCAGCTTAAAACTAGCGGGGGGGTCTCAAGAGACCCAGTACTTC. Amino acids: CASSLKLAGGSQETQYF.